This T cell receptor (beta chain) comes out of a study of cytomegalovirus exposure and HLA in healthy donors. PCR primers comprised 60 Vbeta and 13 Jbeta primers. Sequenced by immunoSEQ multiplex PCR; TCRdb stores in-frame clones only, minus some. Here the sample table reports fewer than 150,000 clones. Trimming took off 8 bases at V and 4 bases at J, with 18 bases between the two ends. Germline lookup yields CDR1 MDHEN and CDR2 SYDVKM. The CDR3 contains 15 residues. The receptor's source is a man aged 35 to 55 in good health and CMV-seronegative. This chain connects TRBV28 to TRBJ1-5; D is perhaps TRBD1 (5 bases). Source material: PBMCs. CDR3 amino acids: CASSSAGGGNQPQHF. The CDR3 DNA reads TGTGCCAGCTCCTCGGCGGGGGGAGGGAATCAGCCCCAGCATTTT.